Each of the 15 T cell receptor beta chains below was sequenced from the same sample in a study of cytomegalovirus exposure and HLA in healthy donors. TCRdb keeps only in-frame clones here, not all; method: immunoSEQ multiplex PCR. In the table there are about 160,000 clones, 96% of which are singletons. Sequencing was performed on PBMCs. The receptors were gathered from a woman between 18 and 29 years old in good health and CMV-seronegative.

In DNA form, the CDR3 reads TGTGCCAGTACCTTTACTAGCGGGGGTTTGGATGAGCAGTTCTTC. Its translation: CASTFTSGGLDEQFF. This sequence joins TRBV19 and TRBJ2-1; TRBD2 agrees at 11 bases. The CDR3 totals 15 residues. CDR1 and CDR2 (germline): LNHDA, SQIVND (reference sequence). V shed 7 bases and J 8 bases; nucleotides not matched to a gene: 10. The variable domain in full, completed from reference TRBV19 and TRBJ2-1, reads DGGITQSPKYLFRKEGQNVTLSCEQNLNHDAMYWYRQDPGQGLRLIYYSQIVNDFQKGDIAEGYSVSREKKESFPLTVTSAQKNPTAFYLCASTFTSGGLDEQFFGPGTRLTVL.

The chain uses TRBV9 and TRBJ2-5, with TRBD2 identical over 11 bases. The CDR3 is 17 amino acids. The V segment lost 0 bases and the J segment 5 bases; nucleotides outside the gene matches: 9. Germline CDR1 reads SGDLS; CDR2 reads YYNGEE. CDR3 protein: CASSVDLSGGAGETQYF. CDR3 DNA sequence: TGTGCCAGCAGCGTAGACCTTAGCGGGGGGGCCGGCGAGACCCAGTACTTC.

This clone was seen just once. The rearrangement links TRBV7-9 to TRBJ2-3, with a weak D call TRBD2 (5 bases). Trimming cost V 3 bases and J 2 bases, with 12 bases left between them. Germline-derived CDR1 and CDR2 are SEHNR and FQNEAQ (reference sequence). The CDR3 loop spans 15 amino acids. This chain's CDR3 is CASSFGGPATDTQYF. The CDR3 DNA is TGTGCCAGCAGCTTTGGAGGACCCGCCACAGATACGCAGTATTTT.

J is TRBJ1-2 and V is TRBV7-2, with TRBD1 matching 7 bases. CDR1 is SGHTA, CDR2 FQGNSA, per germline. Losses at the gene ends were 3 bases for V and 7 bases for J; bases not matched to a gene: 14. The CDR3 covers 16 residues. CDR3 loop: CASSLKASGPGGGYTF. CDR3 coding DNA: TGTGCCAGCAGCTTGAAGGCTAGCGGGCCAGGGGGTGGCTACACCTTC. The complete variable domain, with remaining parts taken from reference TRBV7-2 and TRBJ1-2, reads GAGVSQSPSNKVTEKGKDVELRCDPISGHTALYWYRQSLGQGLEFLIYFQGNSAPDKSGLPSDRFSAERTGGSVSTLTIQRTQQEDSAVYLCASSLKASGPGGGYTFGSGTRLTVV.

The gene calls are TRBV29-1 and TRBJ2-1; D is possibly TRBD1 (5 bases). The CDR3 contains 15 residues. V lost 0 bases, J lost 1 base, and 10 bases lay in between. Germline values: CDR1 SQVTM, CDR2 ANQGSEA. CDR3 region: CSVEDQKGSYNEQFF. In DNA form, the CDR3 reads TGCAGCGTTGAAGATCAAAAGGGGTCCTACAATGAGCAGTTCTTC.

The chain is built from TRBV4-2 and TRBJ1-3; the D gene is possibly TRBD1 (6 bases). CDR1 and CDR2 from the germline V gene are LGHNA and YNFKEQ. The CDR3 contains 16 residues. The V end lost 0 bases, the J end lost 2 bases, and 11 bases lay between the germline ends. The CDR3 nucleotides read TGTGCCAGCAGCCAAGATCCGGCAGGGGCTGGAAACACCATATATTTT. This codes for CASSQDPAGAGNTIYF.

The chain joins TRBV11-2 to TRBJ2-5; a possible D gene is TRBD2 (6 bases). Trimming took 6 bases from V and 1 from J, leaving 18 bases between them. The CDR3 runs 16 residues. Germline V lookup: CDR1 SGHAT, CDR2 FQNNGV. CDR3 in amino acids: CASSTSTAGFQETQYF. DNA of the CDR3: TGTGCCAGCAGTACCAGTACCGCGGGGTTCCAAGAGACCCAGTACTTC.

The V call is TRBV9, the J call TRBJ1-2; TRBD1 is a possible D gene (6 bases). This CDR3 has 14 residues. The germline CDR1 and CDR2 sequences are SGDLS and YYNGEE. Trimming stripped 1 base from V and 6 bases from J, with 13 bases between. CDR3: CASSVLQGNDGYTF. CDR3 coding DNA: TGTGCCAGCAGCGTACTACAGGGAAATGATGGCTACACCTTC. Variable domain in full (rest from reference TRBV9 and TRBJ1-2): DSGVTQTPKHLITATGQRVTLRCSPRSGDLSVYWYQQSLDQGLQFLIQYYNGEERAKGNILERFSAQQFPDLHSELNLSSLELGDSALYFCASSVLQGNDGYTFGSGTRLTVV.

The gene calls are TRBV6-5 and TRBJ1-1; maybe TRBD1 (5 bases). The CDR3 is made up of 13 amino acids. The V end was cut by 2 bases, the J end by 6 bases, with 10 bases between. Germline V lookup: CDR1 MNHEY, CDR2 SVGAGI. As DNA, the CDR3 is TGTGCCAGCAGTTACCGGGACTGGTCTGAAGCTTTCTTT. This translates into CASSYRDWSEAFF.

The rearrangement uses TRBV29-1 and TRBJ2-3; possibly TRBD1 for D (6 bases). Germline CDR1 and CDR2: SQVTM and ANQGSEA. This CDR3 has 15 residues. The ends were cut back, 4 bases at V and 0 bases at J, with 14 bases in the middle. The CDR3 is CSVVDRDTSTDTQYF. In DNA form, the CDR3 reads TGCAGCGTTGTAGACCGGGACACTAGCACAGATACGCAGTATTTT.

The rearrangement joins TRBV11-2 to TRBJ2-7; tentatively, D is TRBD1 (5 bases). V shed 2 bases and J shed 0 bases, with 11 bases lying between them. CDR3 length equals 15 residues. Germline V CDR1 and CDR2: SGHAT, FQNNGV. Here the CDR3 reads CASSLRGSSSYEQYF. The CDR3 DNA sequence: TGTGCCAGCAGCTTAAGGGGATCTAGCTCCTACGAGCAGTACTTC.

The rearrangement uses TRBV7-2 and TRBJ2-7; 8 nucleotides align to TRBD2. After removal of 5 bases from V and 2 bases from J, the junction contained 5 bases not matched to a gene. The length of the CDR3 is 14 residues. Per germline, CDR1 SGHTA and CDR2 FQGNSA. CDR3 in DNA: TGTGCCAGCAGCCCACGGGGGGGGCCCTACGAGCAGTACTTC. Protein sequence: CASSPRGGPYEQYF.

The chain combines TRBV18 with TRBJ2-5, with a tentative D call TRBD1 (5 bases). Trimming removed 3 bases at V and 3 bases at J, with 8 bases between. The CDR3 is 13 residues long. Germline CDR1 KGHSH, CDR2 LQKENI. The CDR3 nucleotides read TGTGCCAGCTCACCTACCAGGGAAGAGACCCAGTACTTC. Amino acids: CASSPTREETQYF.

The J gene is TRBJ1-1, the V gene TRBV5-4; TRBD1 might be the D (5 bases). Trimming pared 5 bases from V and 4 bases from J, leaving 9 bases between. Germline CDR1 reads SGHNT; CDR2 reads YYREEE (reference sequence). This CDR3 contains 12 residues. In nucleotides, the CDR3 is TGTGCCAGCAGGGTCCAGGGCACTGAAGCTTTCTTT. Protein sequence: CASRVQGTEAFF. The entire variable domain, with the rest obtained from reference TRBV5-4 and TRBJ1-1, is as follows: ETGVTQSPTHLIKTRGQQVTLRCSSQSGHNTVSWYQQALGQGPQFIFQYYREEENGRGNFPPRFSGLQFPNYSSELNVNALELDDSALYLCASRVQGTEAFFGQGTRLTVV.

This clone was picked up a small number of times. CDR3 loop: CASSLGTLTTDTQYF. DNA for the CDR3: TGTGCCAGCAGTTTGGGGACACTAACCACAGATACGCAGTATTTT. V and J are TRBV27 and TRBJ2-3; D might be TRBD1 (6 bases). Germline V gives CDR1 MNHEY, CDR2 SMNVEV (reference sequence). The CDR3 totals 15 residues. Trimming shortened V by 3 bases and J by 2 bases, and 12 bases separated the two germline ends.